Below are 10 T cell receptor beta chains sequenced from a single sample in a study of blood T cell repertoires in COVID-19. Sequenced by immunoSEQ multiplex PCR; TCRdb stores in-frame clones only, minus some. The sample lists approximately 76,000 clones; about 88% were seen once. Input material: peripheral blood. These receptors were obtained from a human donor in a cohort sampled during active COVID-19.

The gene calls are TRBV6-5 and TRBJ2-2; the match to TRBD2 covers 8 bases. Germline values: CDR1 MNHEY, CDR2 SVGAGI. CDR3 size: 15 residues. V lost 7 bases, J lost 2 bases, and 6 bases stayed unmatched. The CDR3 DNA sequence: TGTGCCAGCAAACGGCTAGCGGGCAACACCGGGGAGCTGTTTTTT. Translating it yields CASKRLAGNTGELFF.

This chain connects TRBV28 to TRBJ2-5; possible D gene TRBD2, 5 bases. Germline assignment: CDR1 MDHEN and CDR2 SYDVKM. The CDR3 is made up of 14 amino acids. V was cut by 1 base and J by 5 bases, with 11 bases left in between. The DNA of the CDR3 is TGTGCCAGCAGTTTATCTGGGAGAGTGGAGACCCAGTACTTC. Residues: CASSLSGRVETQYF.

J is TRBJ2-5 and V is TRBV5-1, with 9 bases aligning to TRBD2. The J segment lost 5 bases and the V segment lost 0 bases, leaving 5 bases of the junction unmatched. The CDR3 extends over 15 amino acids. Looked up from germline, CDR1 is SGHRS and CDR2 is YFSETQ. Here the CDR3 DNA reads TGCGCCAGCAGCTTGGGAGGGACTAGCAGGGAGACCCAGTACTTC. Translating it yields CASSLGGTSRETQYF.

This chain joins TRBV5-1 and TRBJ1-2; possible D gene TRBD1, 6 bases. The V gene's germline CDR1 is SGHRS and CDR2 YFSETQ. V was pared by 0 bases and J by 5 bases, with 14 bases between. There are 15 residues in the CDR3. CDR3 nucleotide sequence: TGCGCCAGCAGCTTGGGCCACACAGGGACGTATGGCTACACCTTC. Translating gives CASSLGHTGTYGYTF. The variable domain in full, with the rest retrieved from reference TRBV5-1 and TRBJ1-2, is KAGVTQTPRYLIKTRGQQVTLSCSPISGHRSVSWYQQTPGQGLQFLFEYFSETQRNKGNFPGRFSGRQFSNSRSEMNVSTLELGDSALYLCASSLGHTGTYGYTFGSGTRLTVV.

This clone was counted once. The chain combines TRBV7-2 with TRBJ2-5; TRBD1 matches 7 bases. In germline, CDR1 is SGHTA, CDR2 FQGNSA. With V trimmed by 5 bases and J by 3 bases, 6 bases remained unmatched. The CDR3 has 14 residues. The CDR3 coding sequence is TGTGCCAGCAGCCTGGCAGGGGGAAAAGAGACCCAGTACTTC. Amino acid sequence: CASSLAGGKETQYF.

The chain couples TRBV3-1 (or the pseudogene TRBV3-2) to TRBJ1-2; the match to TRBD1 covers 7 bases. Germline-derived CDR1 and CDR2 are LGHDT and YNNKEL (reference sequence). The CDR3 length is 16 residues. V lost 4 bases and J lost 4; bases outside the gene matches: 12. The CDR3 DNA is TGTGCCAGCAGCCCCCGGGACAGAGACCTCCCCTATGGCTACACCTTC. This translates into CASSPRDRDLPYGYTF.

The CDR3 nucleotides are TGTGCCAGCAGCCCTAGCGGGAGTTGGGGAGAGACCCAGTACTTC. Amino acids: CASSPSGSWGETQYF. J is TRBJ2-5 and V is TRBV27, with 10 positions matching TRBD2. The CDR3 consists of 15 residues. Germline V gene sequence: CDR1 MNHEY, CDR2 SMNVEV (reference sequence). J lost 4 bases, V lost 6 bases, and 8 bases had no gene match.

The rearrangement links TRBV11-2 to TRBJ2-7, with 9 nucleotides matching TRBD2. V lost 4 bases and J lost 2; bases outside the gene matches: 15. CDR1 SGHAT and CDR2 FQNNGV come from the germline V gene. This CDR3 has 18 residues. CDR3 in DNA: TGTGCCAGCAGCTCAACAGGCGGGAGGGCCCTGGGGGCCTACGAGCAGTACTTC. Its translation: CASSSTGGRALGAYEQYF.

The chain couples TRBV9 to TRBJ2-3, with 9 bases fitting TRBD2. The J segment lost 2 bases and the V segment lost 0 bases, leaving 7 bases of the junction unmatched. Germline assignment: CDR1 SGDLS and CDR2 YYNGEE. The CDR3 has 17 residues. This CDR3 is CASSVGLAGSVTDTQYF. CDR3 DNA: TGTGCCAGCAGCGTAGGGCTAGCGGGAAGTGTCACAGATACGCAGTATTTT.

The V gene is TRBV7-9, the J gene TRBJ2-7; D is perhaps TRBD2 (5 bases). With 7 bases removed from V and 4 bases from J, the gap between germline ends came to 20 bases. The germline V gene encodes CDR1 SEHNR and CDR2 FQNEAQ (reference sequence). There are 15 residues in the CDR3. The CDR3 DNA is TGTGCCAGCACCCCGTGGCCCTCGGGAACTTACGAGCAGTACTTC. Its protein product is CASTPWPSGTYEQYF.